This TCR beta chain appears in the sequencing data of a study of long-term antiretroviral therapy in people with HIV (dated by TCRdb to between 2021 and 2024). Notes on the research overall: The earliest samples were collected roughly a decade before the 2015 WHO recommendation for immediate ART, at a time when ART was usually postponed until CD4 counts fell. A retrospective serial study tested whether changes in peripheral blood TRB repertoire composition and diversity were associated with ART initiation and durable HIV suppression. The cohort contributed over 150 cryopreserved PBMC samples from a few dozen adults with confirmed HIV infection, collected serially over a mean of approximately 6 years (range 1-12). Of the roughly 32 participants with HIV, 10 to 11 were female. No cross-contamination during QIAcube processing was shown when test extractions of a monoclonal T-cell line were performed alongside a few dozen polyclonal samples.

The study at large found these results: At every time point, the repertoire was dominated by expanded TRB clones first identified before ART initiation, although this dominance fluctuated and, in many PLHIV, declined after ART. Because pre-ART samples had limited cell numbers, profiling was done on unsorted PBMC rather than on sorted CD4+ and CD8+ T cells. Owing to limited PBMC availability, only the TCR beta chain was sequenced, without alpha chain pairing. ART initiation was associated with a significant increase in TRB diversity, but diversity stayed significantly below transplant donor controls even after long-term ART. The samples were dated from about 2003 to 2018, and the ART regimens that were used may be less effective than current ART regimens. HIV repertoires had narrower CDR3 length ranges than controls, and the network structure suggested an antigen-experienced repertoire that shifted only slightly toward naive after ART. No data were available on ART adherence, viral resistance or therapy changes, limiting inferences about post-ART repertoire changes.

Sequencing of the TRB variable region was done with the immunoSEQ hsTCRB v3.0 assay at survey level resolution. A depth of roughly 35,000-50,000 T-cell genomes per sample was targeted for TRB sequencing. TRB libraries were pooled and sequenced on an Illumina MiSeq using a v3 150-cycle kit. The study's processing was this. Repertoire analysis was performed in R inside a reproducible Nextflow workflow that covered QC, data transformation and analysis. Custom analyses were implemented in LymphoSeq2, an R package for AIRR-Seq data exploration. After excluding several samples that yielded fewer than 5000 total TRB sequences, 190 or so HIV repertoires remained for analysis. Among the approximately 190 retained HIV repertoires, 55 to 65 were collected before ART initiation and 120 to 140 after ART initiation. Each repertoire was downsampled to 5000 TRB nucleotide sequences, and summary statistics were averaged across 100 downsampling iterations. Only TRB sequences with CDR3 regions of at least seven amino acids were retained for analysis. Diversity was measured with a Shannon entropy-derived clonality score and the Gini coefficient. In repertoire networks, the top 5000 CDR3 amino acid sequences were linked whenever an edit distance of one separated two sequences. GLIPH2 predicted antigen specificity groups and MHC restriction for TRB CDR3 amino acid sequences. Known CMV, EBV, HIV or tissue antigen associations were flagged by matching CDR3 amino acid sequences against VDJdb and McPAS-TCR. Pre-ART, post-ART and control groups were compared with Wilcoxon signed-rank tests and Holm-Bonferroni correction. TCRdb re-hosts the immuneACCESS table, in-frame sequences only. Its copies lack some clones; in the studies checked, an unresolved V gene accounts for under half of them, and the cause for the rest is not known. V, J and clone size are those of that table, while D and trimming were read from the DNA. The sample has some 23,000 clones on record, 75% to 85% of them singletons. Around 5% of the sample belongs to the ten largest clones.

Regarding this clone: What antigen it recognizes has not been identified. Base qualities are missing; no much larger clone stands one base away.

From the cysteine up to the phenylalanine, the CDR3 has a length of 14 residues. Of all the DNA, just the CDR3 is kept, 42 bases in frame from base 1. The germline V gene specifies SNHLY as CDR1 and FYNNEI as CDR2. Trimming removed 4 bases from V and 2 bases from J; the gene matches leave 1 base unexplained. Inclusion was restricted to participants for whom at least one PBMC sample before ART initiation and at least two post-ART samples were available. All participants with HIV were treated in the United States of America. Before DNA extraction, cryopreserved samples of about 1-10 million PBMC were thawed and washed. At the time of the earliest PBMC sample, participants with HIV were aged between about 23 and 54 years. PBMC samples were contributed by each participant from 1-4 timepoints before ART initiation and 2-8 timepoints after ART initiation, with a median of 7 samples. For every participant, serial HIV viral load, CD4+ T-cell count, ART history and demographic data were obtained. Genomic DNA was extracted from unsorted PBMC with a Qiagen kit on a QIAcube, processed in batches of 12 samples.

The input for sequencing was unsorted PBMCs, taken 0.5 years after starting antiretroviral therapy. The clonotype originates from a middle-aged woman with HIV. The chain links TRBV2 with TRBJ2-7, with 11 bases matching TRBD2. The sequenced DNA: TGTGCCAGCAGTGGACTAGCGGGGACCTACGAGCAGTACTTC. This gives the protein CASSGLAGTYEQYF.